The rows below give T cell receptor beta chains drawn from one sample of a study of cytomegalovirus exposure and HLA in healthy donors. Here immunoSEQ multiplex PCR was the method, and the copy in TCRdb shows in-frame clones only, minus some. The sample lists roughly 99,000 clones, around 80% occurring once. Specimen: PBMCs. These receptors originate from a man between 60 and 70 years old in good health and CMV-seropositive. The CDR3 runs from the conserved cysteine through the conserved F or W. D genes are given only for firm matches. The size entry is marked missing in some rows and otherwise reads once, few, many or a size class.

d_gene,v_gene,abundance,j_gene,CDR3aa,CDR3nt
TRBD1,TRBV27,once,TRBJ2-7,CASSFMGQESYEQYF,TGTGCCAGCAGTTTTATGGGACAGGAATCCTACGAGCAGTACTTC
TRBD2,TRBV2,few,TRBJ2-5,CASSRGTTQETQYF,TGTGCCAGCAGCAGAGGGACTACCCAAGAGACCCAGTACTTC
-,TRBV27,-,TRBJ2-7,CASSLSGQPLFEQYF,TGTGCCAGCAGTTTGTCCGGACAGCCTCTATTCGAGCAGTACTTC
-,TRBV7-2,-,TRBJ1-1,CASSLSGGTEAFF,TGTGCCAGCAGCTTATCCGGGGGAACTGAAGCTTTCTTT
TRBD1,TRBV6-6,-,TRBJ2-2,CASVGTGGTGELFF,TGTGCCAGTGTAGGGACAGGGGGCACCGGGGAGCTGTTTTTT
-,TRBV6-1,-,TRBJ1-2,CASSTAPSNYGYTF,TGTGCCAGCAGCACAGCCCCGAGTAACTATGGCTACACCTTC
-,TRBV5-4,-,TRBJ2-2,CASRVTANTGELFF,TGTGCCAGCAGAGTTACAGCGAACACCGGGGAGCTGTTTTTT
TRBD1,TRBV19,-,TRBJ1-5,CASSTTSAGGTQPQHF,TGTGCCAGTAGTACCACCTCGGCAGGGGGTACTCAGCCCCAGCATTTT
-,TRBV19,-,TRBJ2-4,CASSRQGGGNIQYF,TGTGCCAGTAGTAGACAGGGAGGCGGAAACATTCAGTACTTC
TRBD1,TRBV6-1,-,TRBJ1-6,CASSERTGSSYNSPLHF,TGTGCCAGCAGTGAAAGGACAGGGAGCTCCTATAATTCCCCCCTCCACTTT
-,TRBV28,-,TRBJ2-6,CASSHLTFAGANVLTF,TGTGCCAGCAGCCACCTAACTTTTGCTGGGGCCAACGTCCTGACTTTC
-,TRBV4-1,-,TRBJ2-7,CASSTGTQLREQYF,TGCGCCAGCAGCACCGGGACTCAACTGAGGGAGCAGTACTTC
-,TRBV5-1,-,TRBJ2-1,CASSLDNHNEQFF,TGCGCCAGCAGCTTGGACAACCACAATGAGCAGTTCTTC